The 15 T cell receptor beta chains reported below all come from one sample, sequenced in a study of early T cells in non-severe SARS-CoV-2 infection. TCRdb reprocessed the 5' RACE reads via MiXCR and lists one record per CDR3 protein. The sample consists of 75,000 to 100,000 distinct CDR3 sequences, about 15% of them appearing once. Source material: whole blood. All receptors derive from an adult who was a healthcare worker with PCR-confirmed SARS-CoV-2 infection or an uninfected control (not recorded which).

The table lists this clonotype with a few counts. The V gene is TRBV7-6, the J gene TRBJ2-7; D is ambiguous. The CDR3 has 11 residues. Trimming stripped 5 bases from V and 6 bases from J, with 8 bases between. CDR1 is SGHVS and CDR2 is FNYEAQ in the germline V gene. CDR3 region: CASSGLGEQYF. CDR3 DNA: TGTGCCAGCAGCGGGTTGGGCGAGCAGTACTTC.

This clonotype was seen repeatedly, ten times or more. The CDR3 DNA is TGTGCCAGCAGCTTAGGTAGGACCCTCTACAATGAGCAGTTCTTC. It specifies CASSLGRTLYNEQFF. The chain uses TRBV5-5 and TRBJ2-1; D remains ambiguous. V was clipped by 2 bases and J by 3 bases, with 12 bases between them. Per the germline V gene, CDR1 is SGHKS and CDR2 is YYEKEE (reference sequence). CDR3 length equals 15 residues.

The rearrangement joins TRBV3-1 to TRBJ1-1; tentative D call: TRBD1 (5 bases). Per the germline V gene, CDR1 is LGHDT and CDR2 is YNNKEL (reference sequence). This CDR3 has 14 amino acids. V lost 1 base, J lost 6 bases, and 12 bases lay in between. The CDR3 is CASSQGLTGAEAFF. In DNA form, the CDR3 reads TGTGCCAGCAGCCAAGGGCTAACGGGGGCTGAAGCTTTCTTT.

Remarks on this clonotype: At one boundary the junction diverges from the germline segment, which might be a read error. The rearrangement joins TRBV2 to TRBJ2-7, with 8 bases aligning to TRBD2. Germline V lookup: CDR1 SNHLY, CDR2 FYNNEI. CDR3 size: 12 residues. CDR3 coding DNA: TGTGCCAGCAGGGGGACTAGATCCGTCTTTTTCTTC. Translation: CASRGTRSVFFF.

V gene TRBV29-1 combines with J gene TRBJ2-3; a possible D gene is TRBD2 (6 bases). The V and J ends lost 4 bases and 0 bases respectively, with 20 bases between them. CDR1 and CDR2 from the germline V gene are SQVTM and ANQGSEA. CDR3 size: 17 residues. CDR3 protein: CSVGTGPLAYSTDTQYF. The CDR3 DNA reads as TGCAGCGTTGGAACCGGGCCACTAGCTTATAGCACAGATACGCAGTATTTT.

This clonotype was detected a few times. This chain uses TRBV11-2 with TRBJ2-1; 9 bases map to TRBD2. Germline V CDR1 and CDR2: SGHAT, FQNNGV. Unmatched junction bases numbered 12, after V lost 5 bases and J lost 7 bases. The CDR3 spans 16 residues. For the CDR3, the DNA is TGTGCCAGCAGCCCTCAGGGGGTAGCGGGAGTGAATGAGCAGTTCTTC. This gives the protein CASSPQGVAGVNEQFF.

This clonotype was observed once. V is TRBV5-1 and J is TRBJ2-1; TRBD1 is a possible D gene (5 bases). Germline CDR1 and CDR2: SGHRS and YFSETQ. V was pared by 0 bases and J by 9 bases, with 10 bases between. There are 13 residues in the CDR3. As DNA, the CDR3 is TGCGCCAGCAGCTTGGTAAGGGGTAGTGAGCAGTTCTTC. Translating it yields CASSLVRGSEQFF.

This clonotype showed up just a few times. The chain is built from TRBV4-1 and TRBJ2-2; 10 positions match TRBD2. Losses at the gene ends were 8 bases for V and 5 bases for J; bases not matched to a gene: 8. Per germline, CDR1 MGHRA and CDR2 YSYEKL. The CDR3 sequence is 15 residues long. DNA for the CDR3: TGCGCCAGCGAAACAGCGGGAGGGGTAACCGGGGAGCTGTTTTTT. This codes for CASETAGGVTGELFF.

This clonotype was detected ten times or more. V usage is TRBV7-6 and J usage is TRBJ2-7; 7 bases fit TRBD1. The CDR3 is made up of 12 amino acids. V shed 3 bases, J shed 6 bases, and the junction held 2 bases outside the gene matches. Germline CDR1 reads SGHVS; CDR2 reads FNYEAQ. The CDR3 protein is CASSFYRGEQYF. The CDR3 DNA is TGTGCCAGCAGCTTTTACAGGGGCGAGCAGTACTTC.

This clonotype was found many times. The chain combines TRBV5-1 with TRBJ2-5; D remains unclear. Germline V gene lookup returns CDR1 SGHRS and CDR2 YFSETQ. Deletions cut 2 bases from V and 0 bases from J, with 11 bases between. This CDR3 region has 15 residues. CDR3 sequence (DNA): TGCGCCAGCAGCTTTCAGAGCCAGAACCAAGAGACCCAGTACTTC. It is translated as CASSFQSQNQETQYF.

J is TRBJ1-5 and V is TRBV11-2, with 8 nucleotides matching TRBD1. The V segment lost 5 bases and the J segment 3 bases; nucleotides outside the gene matches: 3. Germline V gene lookup returns CDR1 SGHAT and CDR2 FQNNGV. The CDR3 has 14 amino acids. CDR3 sequence reads: CASSRQGFNQPQHF. Written as DNA, the CDR3 is TGTGCCAGCAGCCGACAGGGGTTCAATCAGCCCCAGCATTTT.

This clonotype was observed a handful of times. This chain connects TRBV4-3 to TRBJ2-7; TRBD2 might be the D (5 bases). Trimming shortened V by 0 bases and J by 4 bases, and 13 bases separated the two germline ends. The CDR3 extends over 15 amino acids. From germline, CDR1 is LGHNA and CDR2 YSLEER. CDR3 in amino acids: CASSQDASLGYEQYF. For the CDR3, the DNA is TGCGCCAGCAGCCAAGATGCTAGCCTCGGTTACGAGCAGTACTTC.

This clonotype occurred a few times. This chain links TRBV9 with TRBJ2-3; either TRBD1 or TRBD2 may fit D (5 bases each). V was trimmed by 0 bases and J by 11 bases, leaving 7 bases between them. This CDR3 is 11 amino acids long. Germline V lookup: CDR1 SGDLS, CDR2 YYNGEE. The CDR3 sequence is CASSVGGEQYF. The DNA of the CDR3 is TGTGCCAGCAGCGTAGGAGGGGAGCAGTATTTT.

This clonotype has only a few counts. The rearrangement joins TRBV7-9 to TRBJ1-2, with a weak D call TRBD1 (5 bases). Per the germline V gene, CDR1 is SEHNR and CDR2 is FQNEAQ (reference sequence). Trimming pared 4 bases from V and 9 bases from J, leaving 12 bases between. There are 12 residues in the CDR3. DNA for the CDR3: TGTGCCAGCAGCTCGATGAGGGGACGCTACACCTTC. It yields the protein CASSSMRGRYTF.

This clonotype was detected many times. The chain is built from TRBV19 and TRBJ2-1; a possible D gene is TRBD2 (6 bases). Trimming pared 0 bases from V and 1 base from J, leaving 10 bases between. The CDR3 is made up of 16 amino acids. The V gene's germline CDR1 is LNHDA and CDR2 SQIVND (reference sequence). The CDR3 protein is CASSIEVGGSYNEQFF. The CDR3 nucleotides are TGTGCCAGTAGTATAGAGGTGGGGGGTTCCTACAATGAGCAGTTCTTC. The full variable domain, completed using reference TRBV19 and TRBJ2-1, is DGGITQSPKYLFRKEGQNVTLSCEQNLNHDAMYWYRQDPGQGLRLIYYSQIVNDFQKGDIAEGYSVSREKKESFPLTVTSAQKNPTAFYLCASSIEVGGSYNEQFFGPGTRLTVL.